What follows describes a single TCR beta chain. This entry belongs to a study of shared clonotypes between healthy human individuals. Study at large: Two women and a few men aged 18 to 49 served as donors.

Each of the donors was a healthy adult who was HIV-negative and had not had a recent acute infection or vaccination. The material for each subset, its genomic DNA, was split evenly across several immunoSEQ plates. Sequencing of unsorted PBMC DNA was carried out using ten immunoSEQ deep assay plates. Clones were sequenced by immunoSEQ multiplex PCR, and TCRdb holds only the in-frame ones, with some missing. The sample yields roughly 500,000 clones, 60% to 85% seen once. Germline CDR1 and CDR2: SNHLY and FYNNEI. The CDR3 sequence is 14 residues long. V was shortened by 8 bases and J by 2 bases, with 14 bases between the two germline ends.

The sample taken for sequencing was PBMCs. This TCR was sampled from a woman in her thirties or forties in good health. Some clones in this sample may be carry-over from other donors' samples. V usage is TRBV2 and J usage is TRBJ2-3; possibly TRBD1 or TRBD2 for D (5 bases each). In nucleotides, the CDR3 is TGTGCCAGCCTCCTAACGGGGCCCACAGATACGCAGTATTTT. This codes for CASLLTGPTDTQYF.